These 10 T cell receptor beta chains came from one sample sequenced in a study of post-analysis software for immune sequencing data. These receptors are not linked to any known antigen. Unique molecular identifiers were built into the TCR beta cDNA libraries. TCRdb fed the PCR reads into MiXCR, producing one record per CDR3 protein. The data hold about 820,000 distinct CDR3 sequences, with about 53% observed a single time. Whole-study results and caveats: Included in a set of 5 or 6 TRBV segments more frequent in patients than controls were TRBV5-6, TRBV5-1 and TRBV20-1.

The sequencing sample was made of blood. All receptors derive from a girl aged 5 to 17 with multiple sclerosis.

This chain joins TRBV18 and TRBJ2-6; D might be TRBD1 (5 bases). The CDR3 is 16 amino acids. Germline V CDR1 and CDR2: KGHSH, LQKENI. V was trimmed by 2 bases and J by 2 bases, leaving 10 bases between them. CDR3 sequence reads: CASSPGRTTGANVLTF. The CDR3 nucleotides are TGTGCCAGCTCACCAGGCCGGACAACTGGGGCCAACGTCCTGACTTTC.

The rearrangement uses TRBV7-9 and TRBJ2-3; a possible D gene is TRBD1 (5 bases). Trimming pared 3 bases from V and 6 bases from J, leaving 13 bases between. The CDR3 spans 14 residues. The germline CDR1 and CDR2 sequences are SEHNR and FQNEAQ (reference sequence). CDR3 amino acids: CASSLGRQLDTQYF. DNA for the CDR3: TGTGCCAGCAGCTTGGGGCGTCAGCTGGATACGCAGTATTTT.

This clonotype has a count of ten or more. The rearrangement uses TRBV6-1 and TRBJ1-5; D not resolved. Deletions cut 2 bases from V and 1 base from J, with 9 bases between. This CDR3 has 15 residues. CDR1 is MNHNS, CDR2 SASEGT, per germline. CDR3 coding DNA: TGTGCCAGCAGTGAATTAGATGGCAGCAATCAGCCCCAGCATTTT. Translated: CASSELDGSNQPQHF.

This clonotype was picked up a small number of times. The chain joins TRBV5-1 to TRBJ2-7, with D perhaps matching TRBD1 or TRBD2 (5 bases each). Germline V gene sequence: CDR1 SGHRS, CDR2 YFSETQ. The CDR3 length is 16 residues. V shed 7 bases and J shed 7 bases, with 27 bases lying between them. CDR3 in amino acids: CASGDPAVGSGSEQYF. CDR3 nucleotides: TGCGCCAGCGGGGACCCAGCGGTTGGTTCAGGGTCGGAGCAGTACTTC.

The chain uses TRBV5-1 and TRBJ2-1; the D is unclear. Trimming took off 3 bases at V and 6 bases at J, with 13 bases between the two ends. Germline CDR1 reads SGHRS; CDR2 reads YFSETQ. This CDR3 is built from 14 residues. This CDR3 is CASSSFDGRNEQFF. CDR3 coding DNA: TGCGCCAGCAGCTCGTTTGACGGGCGCAATGAGCAGTTCTTC.

V and J are TRBV5-1 and TRBJ1-5; 7 bases agree with TRBD1. Trimming took 7 bases from V and 2 from J; bases not matched to a gene: 9. This CDR3 contains 15 residues. The germline gives CDR1 SGHRS, CDR2 YFSETQ. CDR3 bases: TGCGCCAGCCACCCTGGAGGGGGCGGCAATCAGCCCCAGCATTTT. It codes for CASHPGGGGNQPQHF.

The chain carries TRBV4-1 and TRBJ1-2; no reliable D call. CDR1 is MGHRA, CDR2 YSYEKL, per germline. The CDR3 spans 14 residues. V lost 2 bases, J lost 4 bases, and 11 bases lay in between. In DNA, the CDR3 is TGCGCCAGCAGCCAACAGGCCTACTTCTATGGCTACACCTTC. The encoded protein is CASSQQAYFYGYTF.

This clonotype was seen a handful of times. This rearrangement joins TRBV4-1 to TRBJ1-2; D is unclear. The CDR3 is made up of 15 amino acids. Germline loops: CDR1 MGHRA, CDR2 YSYEKL. Trimming took off 1 base at V and 4 bases at J, with 13 bases between the two ends. CDR3 loop: CASSQGTTVIYGYTF. CDR3 nucleotides: TGCGCCAGCAGCCAAGGGACTACAGTGATCTATGGCTACACCTTC.

The chain joins TRBV6-5 to TRBJ1-1; perhaps TRBD1 as D (6 bases). The CDR3 loop spans 16 amino acids. The V end lost 2 bases, the J end lost 2 bases, and 15 bases lay between the germline ends. Germline V lookup: CDR1 MNHEY, CDR2 SVGAGI. The CDR3 spells CASSYIQGNANTEAFF. CDR3 nucleotide sequence: TGTGCCAGCAGTTACATACAGGGTAACGCAAACACTGAAGCTTTCTTT.

This clonotype was recorded once. V usage is TRBV7-8 and J usage is TRBJ2-6, with D possibly matching TRBD1 (6 bases). This CDR3 is 17 amino acids long. The V end lost 5 bases, the J end lost 0 bases, and 14 bases lay between the germline ends. Germline values: CDR1 SGHVS, CDR2 FQNEAQ. CDR3 sequence (DNA): TGTGCCAGCAGCCCGTCACAGGGCCACTCTGGGGCCAACGTCCTGACTTTC. Its translation is CASSPSQGHSGANVLTF.